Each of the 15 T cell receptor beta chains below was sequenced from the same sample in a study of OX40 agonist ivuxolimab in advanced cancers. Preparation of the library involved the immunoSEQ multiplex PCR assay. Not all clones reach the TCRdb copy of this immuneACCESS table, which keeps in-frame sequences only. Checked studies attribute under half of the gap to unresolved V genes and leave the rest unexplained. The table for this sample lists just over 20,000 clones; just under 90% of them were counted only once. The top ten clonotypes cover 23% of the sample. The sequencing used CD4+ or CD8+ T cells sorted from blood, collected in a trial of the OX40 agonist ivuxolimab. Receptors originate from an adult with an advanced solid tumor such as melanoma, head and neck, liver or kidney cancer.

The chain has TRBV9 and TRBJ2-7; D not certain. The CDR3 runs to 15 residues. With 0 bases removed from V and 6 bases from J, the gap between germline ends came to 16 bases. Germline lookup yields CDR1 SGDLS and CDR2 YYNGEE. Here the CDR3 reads CASSVGTSSAPEQYF. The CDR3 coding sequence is TGTGCCAGCAGCGTAGGAACATCTTCGGCCCCCGAGCAGTACTTC.

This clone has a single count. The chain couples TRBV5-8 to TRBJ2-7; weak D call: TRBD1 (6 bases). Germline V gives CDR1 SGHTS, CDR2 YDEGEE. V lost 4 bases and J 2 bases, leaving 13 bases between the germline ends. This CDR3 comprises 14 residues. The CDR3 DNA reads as TGTGCCAGCAGCCTTCGGACAGTCCCCTACGAGCAGTACTTC. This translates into CASSLRTVPYEQYF.

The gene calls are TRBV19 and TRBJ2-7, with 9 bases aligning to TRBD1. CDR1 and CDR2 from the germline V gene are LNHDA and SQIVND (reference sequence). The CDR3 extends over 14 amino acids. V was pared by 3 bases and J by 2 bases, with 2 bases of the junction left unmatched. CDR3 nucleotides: TGTGCCAGTAGTATGTGGACAGGGGCCTACGAGCAGTACTTC. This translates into CASSMWTGAYEQYF.

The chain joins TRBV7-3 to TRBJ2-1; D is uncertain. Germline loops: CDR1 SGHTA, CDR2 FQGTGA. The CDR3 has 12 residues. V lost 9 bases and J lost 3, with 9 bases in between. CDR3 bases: TGTGCCAGTAGTGACGGCTACAATGAGCAGTTCTTC. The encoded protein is CASSDGYNEQFF.

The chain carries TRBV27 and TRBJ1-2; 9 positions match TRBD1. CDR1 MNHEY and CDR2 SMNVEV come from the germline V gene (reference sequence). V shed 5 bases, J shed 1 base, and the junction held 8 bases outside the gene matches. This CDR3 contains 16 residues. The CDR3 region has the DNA TGTGCCAGCAGTCTTTTACCGGGACAGGGTAACTATGGCTACACCTTC. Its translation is CASSLLPGQGNYGYTF.

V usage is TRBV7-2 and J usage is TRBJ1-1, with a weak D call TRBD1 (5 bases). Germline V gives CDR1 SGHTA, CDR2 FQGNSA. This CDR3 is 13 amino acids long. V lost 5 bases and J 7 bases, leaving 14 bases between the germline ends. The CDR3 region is CASSQQGELEAFF. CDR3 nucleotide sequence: TGTGCCAGCAGCCAACAAGGGGAGCTTGAAGCTTTCTTT. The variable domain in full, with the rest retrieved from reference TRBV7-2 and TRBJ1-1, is GAGVSQSPSNKVTEKGKDVELRCDPISGHTALYWYRQSLGQGLEFLIYFQGNSAPDKSGLPSDRFSAERTGGSVSTLTIQRTQQEDSAVYLCASSQQGELEAFFGQGTRLTVV.

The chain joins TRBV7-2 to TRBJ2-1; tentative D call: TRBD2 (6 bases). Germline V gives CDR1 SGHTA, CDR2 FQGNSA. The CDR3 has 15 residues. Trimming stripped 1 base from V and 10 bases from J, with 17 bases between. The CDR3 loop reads CASSLGISGLYEQFF. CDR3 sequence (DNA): TGTGCCAGCAGCTTAGGGATTAGCGGACTTTACGAGCAGTTCTTC.

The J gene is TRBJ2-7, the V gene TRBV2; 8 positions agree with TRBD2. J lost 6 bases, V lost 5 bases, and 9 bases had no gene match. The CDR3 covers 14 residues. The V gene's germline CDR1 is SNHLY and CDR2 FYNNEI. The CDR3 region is CASSWGLVGGEQYF. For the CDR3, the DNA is TGTGCCAGCAGTTGGGGACTAGTGGGGGGCGAGCAGTACTTC.

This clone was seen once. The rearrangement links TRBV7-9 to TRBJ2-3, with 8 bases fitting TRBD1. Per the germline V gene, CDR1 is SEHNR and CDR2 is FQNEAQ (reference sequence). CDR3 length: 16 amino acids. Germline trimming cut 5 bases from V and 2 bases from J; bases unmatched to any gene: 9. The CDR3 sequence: CASSPTAGGFTDTQYF. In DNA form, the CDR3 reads TGTGCCAGCAGCCCGACGGCAGGGGGCTTCACAGATACGCAGTATTTT.

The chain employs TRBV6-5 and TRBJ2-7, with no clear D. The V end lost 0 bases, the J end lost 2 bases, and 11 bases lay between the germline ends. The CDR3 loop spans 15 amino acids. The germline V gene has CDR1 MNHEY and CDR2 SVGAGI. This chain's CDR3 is CASSYSASMTYEQYF. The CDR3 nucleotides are TGTGCCAGCAGTTACTCTGCTAGTATGACCTACGAGCAGTACTTC.

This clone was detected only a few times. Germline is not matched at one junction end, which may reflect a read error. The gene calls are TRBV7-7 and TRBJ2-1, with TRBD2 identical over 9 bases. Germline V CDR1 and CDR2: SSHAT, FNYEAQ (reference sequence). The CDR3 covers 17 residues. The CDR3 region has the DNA TGTGCTAGCAGCTTAGCTGCTGGCGGGGGGGTTTACAATGAGCAGTTCTTC. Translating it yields CASSLAAGGGVYNEQFF.

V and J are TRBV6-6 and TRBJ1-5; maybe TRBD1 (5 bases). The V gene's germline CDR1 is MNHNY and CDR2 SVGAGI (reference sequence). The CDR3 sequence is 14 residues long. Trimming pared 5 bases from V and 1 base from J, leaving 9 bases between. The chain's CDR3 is CASSPRESNQPQHF. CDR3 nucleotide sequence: TGTGCCAGCAGTCCCAGGGAGAGCAATCAGCCCCAGCATTTT.

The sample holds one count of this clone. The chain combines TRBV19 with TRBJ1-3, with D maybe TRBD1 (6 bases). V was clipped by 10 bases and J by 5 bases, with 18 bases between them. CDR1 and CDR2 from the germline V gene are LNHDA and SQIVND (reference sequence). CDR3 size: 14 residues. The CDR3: CATADSRRRNTIYF. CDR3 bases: TGTGCCACCGCGGACAGTCGTCGTAGAAACACCATATATTTT.

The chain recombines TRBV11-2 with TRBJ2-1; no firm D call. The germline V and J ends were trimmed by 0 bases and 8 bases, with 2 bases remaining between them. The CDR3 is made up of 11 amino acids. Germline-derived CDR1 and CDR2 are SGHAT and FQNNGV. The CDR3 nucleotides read TGTGCCAGCAGCTTAGAATATGAGCAGTTCTTC. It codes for CASSLEYEQFF.

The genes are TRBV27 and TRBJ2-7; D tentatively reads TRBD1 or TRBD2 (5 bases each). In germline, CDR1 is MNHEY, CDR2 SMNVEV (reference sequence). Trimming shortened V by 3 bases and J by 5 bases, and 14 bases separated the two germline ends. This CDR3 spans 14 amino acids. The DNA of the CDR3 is TGTGCCAGCAGTTTCGGGGCCACCCTAAACGAGCAGTACTTC. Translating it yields CASSFGATLNEQYF.